This record looks at one T cell receptor (beta chain) sequence and its context. Its antigen is currently not known. No base qualities exist here, and no much larger clone lies one base off it. The immunoSEQ Assay, a bias-controlled multiplex PCR, was used to amplify TCRbeta CDR3 regions from genomic DNA. Turning to the authors' computational methods: The number of nucleated cells in each sample was estimated from the amplification of reference gene primers within the assay. To quantify the absolute abundance of each unique TCRbeta CDR3 rearrangement, sequence reads were collapsed and filtered. Productive Simpson clonality was computed per sample as the square root of Simpson's diversity index over productive rearrangements. TCRdb's version of the immuneACCESS table is confined to in-frame rearrangements and falls short of the full clone set. An unresolved V gene accounts for under half of the shortfall where checked; the remainder is of unknown origin. That table supplies the V and J calls and clone size; D and trimming were determined from the DNA. The sample table shows about 99,000 clones, and about four fifths are seen once. In total, the top ten clones hold around 18% of the sample.

This specimen belongs to a study of blood T cell repertoires in COVID-19 (dated by TCRdb to about 2020). Study-wide context: The collaborator samples originated in the United States, Italy and Spain and spanned the acute and convalescent phases of COVID-19. The repertoires were made available in a free public database intended to serve as a resource for research on the immune response to SARS-CoV-2. A de-identified subject ID, COVID-19 status, age in years and sex were almost always included in the sample metadata. Where available, HLA class I and class II types were taken from metadata supplied by the sample provider and were not determined by assay-based typing. The samples were drawn from the first 160 participants of the ongoing ImmuneRACE study and from 950 to 1,500 subjects provided by 6 global collaborators. Subjects who had been exposed to COVID-19, were actively infected with it, or had recovered from it provided the deeply sampled blood TCRbeta repertoires that made up the dataset. The prospective study material was composed of cDNA or gDNA derived from T cells, B-cell-depleted T cells, or PBMCs.

Beyond this particular receptor, the publication reports: How much clinical and demographic metadata was included differed by source and by participant, and the metadata was provided uncurated.

Whole blood was collected in K2EDTA tubes by collaborating institutions according to the institutions' own protocols. For TCRbeta analysis, collaborators shipped samples in one of three forms: frozen whole blood, isolated PBMCs, or DNA extracted from either of those sample types. Sequencing input: peripheral blood. The TCR originated in a woman over 75 with active or convalescent COVID-19.

The DNA reads TGTGCCAGTAGTATAGGCGGGGCCGACGTCGAGCAGTACTTC. Its protein is CASSIGGADVEQYF. The chain is encoded by TRBV19 joined to TRBJ2-7; matching of 6 bases hints at TRBD2 as the D gene. The germline V gene encodes CDR1 LNHDA and CDR2 SQIVND (reference sequence). The CDR3 runs 14 residues from the cysteine to the phenylalanine. Only CDR3 DNA is held: 42 bases, read in frame from base 1. Trimming takes 1 base from V and 6 bases from J, and the germline ends sit 13 bases apart.